This T cell receptor (beta chain) was retrieved from a study of metastatic and nonmetastatic thyroid tumors. Study overall: Patients with malignant and benign thyroid disease provided blood and tumor or nodule tissue, whose repertoires were compared.

As handled by the study authors: The authors used CDR3 differences across clinicopathological groups to build a distant-metastasis classifier for papillary thyroid cancer. With MiXCR, TCRdb called clones anew from the PCR reads. The V and J calls reflect TCRdb's pipeline rather than the authors' work. The table includes around 40,000 clones, about a sixth detected once. This clone was observed at least ten times. Its specificity is not known. CDR1 is DFQATT and CDR2 is SNEGSKA in the germline V gene (reference sequence). V was clipped by 2 bases and J by 2 bases; unmatched bases: 5. This CDR3 has 14 residues. Notes on the study in general: Significantly higher TCR beta diversity was reportedly seen in malignant thyroid tumors than benign nodules, in blood and tumor.

Thyroid surgery had not been preceded by any treatment in any patient. This TCR was recovered from a male donor with papillary thyroid cancer or a benign thyroid nodule (not recorded which). Some clones in this sample may be carry-over from other donors' samples. The V gene is TRBV20-1, the J gene TRBJ1-1; 7 nucleotides agree with TRBD1. The sequencing sample was made of blood. The CDR3 loop reads CSARLGGVNTEAFF. CDR3 nucleotide sequence: TGCAGTGCTAGACTAGGGGGCGTAAACACTGAAGCTTTCTTT.